This paragraph covers one T cell receptor (beta chain) sequence. This entry belongs to a study of OX40 agonist ivuxolimab in advanced cancers. V lost 0 bases and J 8 bases, leaving 16 bases between the germline ends. Germline V gene lookup returns CDR1 MNHEY and CDR2 SMNVEV (reference sequence). The CDR3 extends over 15 amino acids. Profiling relied on immunoSEQ multiplex PCR, and the TCRdb table lists in-frame clones only, not all of them. This repertoire shows more than 10,000 clones, 84% found once; its top ten account for roughly 39%. The material sequenced was CD4+ or CD8+ T cells sorted from blood, taken in a trial of the OX40 agonist ivuxolimab. The genes are TRBV27 and TRBJ1-2, with D perhaps TRBD1 (6 bases). The source is an adult with an advanced solid tumor such as melanoma, head and neck, liver or kidney cancer. CDR3: CASSLSGGQRGGYTF. Here the CDR3 DNA reads TGTGCCAGCAGTTTATCGGGGGGGCAGAGAGGAGGCTACACCTTC.